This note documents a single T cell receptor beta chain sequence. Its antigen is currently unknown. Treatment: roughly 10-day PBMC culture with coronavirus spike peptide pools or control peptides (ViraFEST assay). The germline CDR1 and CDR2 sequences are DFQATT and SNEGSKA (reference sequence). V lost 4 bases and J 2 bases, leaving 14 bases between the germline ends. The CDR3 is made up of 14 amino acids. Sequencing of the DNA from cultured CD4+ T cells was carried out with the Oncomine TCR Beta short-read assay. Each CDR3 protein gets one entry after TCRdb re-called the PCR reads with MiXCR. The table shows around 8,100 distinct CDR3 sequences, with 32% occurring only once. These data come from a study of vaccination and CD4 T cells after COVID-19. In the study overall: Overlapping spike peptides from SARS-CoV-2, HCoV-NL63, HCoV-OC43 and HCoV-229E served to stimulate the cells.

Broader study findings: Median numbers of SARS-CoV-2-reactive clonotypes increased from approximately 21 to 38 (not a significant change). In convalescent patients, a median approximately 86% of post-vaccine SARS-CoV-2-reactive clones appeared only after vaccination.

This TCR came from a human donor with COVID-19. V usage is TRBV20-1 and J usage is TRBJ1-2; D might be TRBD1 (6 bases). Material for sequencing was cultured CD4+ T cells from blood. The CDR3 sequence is CSAIRQALNYGYTF. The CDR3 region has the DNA TGCAGTGCTATTAGACAGGCCTTAAACTATGGCTACACCTTC.